The text below deals with one T cell receptor beta chain. As yet, its antigen is unknown. These data originate in a study of spatial heterogeneity in lung cancer. Study as a whole: Researchers sequenced follow-up PBMC samples if they had them, and these came a median of around two years after resection.

The time point was: blood at routine non-recurrence follow-up after resection. The sequenced material consisted of unsorted whole RNA from tumor, nontumor lung or frozen PBMC. MiXCR, run by TCRdb on the 5' RACE reads, gives a single entry per CDR3 protein. This sample yields some 32,000 distinct CDR3 sequences, of which about 10% are seen a single time; 25% to 35% belongs to the top ten. Germline V CDR1 and CDR2: LGHNA, YNFKEQ. Trimming at V came to 4 bases and at J to 4 bases, leaving 12 bases not matched to a gene. CDR3 length: 17 residues. Study-wide points: There were more appearances of ubiquitous expanded tumor TCRs in blood at resection than at follow-up.

V and J are TRBV4-2 and TRBJ1-3, with 8 bases matching TRBD1. Sequences were derived from PBMCs, sampled at follow-up. The TCR originated in a female donor with early-stage non-small cell lung cancer. The CDR3 is CASSRGWDRLTGNTIYF. The CDR3 DNA reads TGTGCCAGCAGCCGCGGGTGGGACAGGCTAACAGGAAACACCATATATTTT.